This TCR beta chain was identified in a study of T cell responses to AZD1222 COVID-19 vaccine. Remarks on this clone: Its antigen is as yet unknown.

Study-wide points: Only a handful of AZD1222 recipients tested seropositive at baseline. Females outnumbered males among donors, who were mostly white British; clonal diversity was possibly underestimated.

This CDR3 comprises 13 residues. CDR1 is SGHTA, CDR2 FQGNSA, per germline. V shed 8 bases and J shed 7 bases, with 12 bases lying between them. TCRdb keeps only in-frame clones here, not all; method: immunoSEQ multiplex PCR. The repertoire holds about 140,000 clones, with around 89% as singletons. The sample here was peripheral blood, taken on day 0 of AZD1222 vaccination. The chain links TRBV7-2 to TRBJ1-6; TRBD1 is a possible D gene (6 bases). The clonotype was recovered from an adult in good health. CDR3 amino acids: CASVRGRNSPLHF. In DNA form, the CDR3 reads TGTGCCAGCGTCAGGGGCAGGAATTCACCCCTCCACTTT.